This T cell receptor (beta chain) was identified during a study of T cells in Graves' hyperthyroidism and ophthalmopathy. In the case of this clonotype: Its specificity is not known.

Study-level findings and limits: In the blood, most expanded thyroid clonotypes above 0.001 appeared as well.

For Graves' hyperthyroidism to be stable, ophthalmopathy could not progress within 18 months. In patients aged 18 to 65, hyperthyroidism was newly diagnosed, with duration under 2 months. V was pared by 5 bases and J by 7 bases, with 11 bases between. The CDR3 length is 11 residues. Germline V gene sequence: CDR1 DFQATT, CDR2 SNEGSKA (reference sequence). Amplification of TCR beta CDR3 regions used RNA as the template. The HTBI primer set was used in a first-round RT-PCR of the TCR CDR3. From the multiplex PCR reads, TCRdb called clonotypes with MiXCR, one entry per CDR3 protein. The sample gives around 580,000 distinct CDR3 sequences, around 46% of which show up once; about 8.3% is in the top ten.

Sequenced sample: peripheral blood or thyroid tissue (not recorded which). The V call is TRBV20-1, the J call TRBJ2-5; D is perhaps TRBD2 (5 bases). The receptor's source is a woman aged 18-29 years with Graves' hyperthyroidism. CDR3 region: CSALGRATQYF. In DNA, the CDR3 is TGCAGTGCTCTTGGGCGGGCGACCCAGTACTTC.